This TCR beta chain is drawn from a study of shared clonotypes between healthy human individuals. Broader study findings: Blood alone was sampled, and tissue repertoires likely differ. Read depth was anticipated to influence clonotype sharing among donors.

The naive CD8 subset, CD45RO-negative cells positively selected for CCR7, excluded terminally differentiated effector memory CD45RA+ cells. The repertoire was sequenced with immunoSEQ multiplex PCR; TCRdb's copy has only in-frame clones and lacks some. The sample has about 700,000 clones, 92% seen once. Remarks on this clone: The antigen remains unidentified.

Sequenced: naive CD8+ T cells sorted from blood. This TCR came from a man aged 30-40 years in good health.

As DNA, the CDR3 is TGTGCCAGCAGCCCTACAGGGACCGAGCAGTACTTC. Translating gives CASSPTGTEQYF. V gene TRBV4-2 combines with J gene TRBJ2-7; D possibly corresponds to TRBD1 (6 bases). This CDR3 comprises 12 residues. The germline V gene has CDR1 LGHNA and CDR2 YNFKEQ. V lost 4 bases to trimming and J lost 6 bases, with 10 bases between them.